The 6 T cell receptor beta chains below all came from one sample that was sequenced in a study of shared clonotypes between healthy human individuals. Produced via immunoSEQ multiplex PCR; TCRdb's table is partial and in-frame only. This sample has a few million clones, with around 94% found just once. The sequenced material came from naive CD4+ T cells sorted from blood. Subset meaning: CD45RA+ positively selected. These TCRs come from a man between 18 and 35 years old in good health.

The chain has TRBV21-1 and TRBJ2-4; TRBD2, the table's D call, lacks a check against the DNA. TRBV21-1 is deemed a pseudogene. The CDR3 sequence is 11 residues long. Here the CDR3 reads CASKGTSGKYF. In DNA, the CDR3 is TGTGCCAGCAAGGGGACTAGCGGCAAGTACTTC.

The chain couples TRBV6-5 to TRBJ1-4; D is undetermined. V was shortened by 0 bases and J by 1 base, with 9 bases between the two germline ends. Germline V gives CDR1 MNHEY, CDR2 SVGAGI. The CDR3 sequence is 16 residues long. CDR3 loop: CASSYSWSVTNEKLFF. The DNA of the CDR3 is TGTGCCAGCAGTTACTCTTGGAGCGTAACTAATGAAAAACTGTTTTTT.

The chain links TRBV29-1 to TRBJ1-4; 9 bases are shared with TRBD1. Germline CDR1 SQVTM, CDR2 ANQGSEA. CDR3 length: 16 residues. The J segment lost 8 bases and the V segment lost 4 bases, leaving 14 bases of the junction unmatched. The CDR3 region is CSVASGEGTGKEKLFF. In nucleotides, the CDR3 is TGCAGCGTTGCCTCGGGGGAGGGGACAGGGAAAGAAAAACTGTTTTTT. Full variable domain (remainder filled in from reference TRBV29-1 and TRBJ1-4): SAVISQKPSRDICQRGTSLTIQCQVDSQVTMMFWYRQQPGQSLTLIATANQGSEATYESGFVIDKFPISRPNLTFSTLTVSNMSPEDSSIYLCSVASGEGTGKEKLFFGSGTQLSVL.

The rearrangement joins TRBV5-6 to TRBJ2-1; a weak D match, TRBD2 (6 bases). V shed 2 bases and J shed 0 bases, with 12 bases lying between them. This CDR3 region has 16 residues. From germline, CDR1 is SGHDT and CDR2 YYEEEE. The CDR3 loop reads CASSLRETISYNEQFF. CDR3 bases: TGTGCCAGCAGCTTACGGGAGACTATCTCCTACAATGAGCAGTTCTTC.

The rearrangement uses TRBV19 and TRBJ1-6, with 8 bases aligning to TRBD1. Germline-derived CDR1 and CDR2 are LNHDA and SQIVND (reference sequence). J was trimmed by 9 bases and V by 4 bases; bases with no gene match: 14. CDR3 length equals 17 residues. The CDR3 nucleotides are TGTGCCAGTAGTACCCCGCCGGGGACAGGTCTGGCTTCACCCCTCCACTTT. The encoded protein is CASSTPPGTGLASPLHF.

This chain uses TRBV10-2 with TRBJ2-3, with 8 bases lining up with TRBD2. Germline V lookup: CDR1 WSHSY, CDR2 SAAADI. CDR3 length: 14 amino acids. Trimming removed 0 bases from V and 7 bases from J; junction bases left unmatched: 3. CDR3 loop: CASSESGGRHTQYF. CDR3 sequence (DNA): TGCGCCAGCAGTGAGTCTGGCGGGAGGCATACGCAGTATTTT.